This entry describes one T cell receptor beta chain. Its target is not known. Because the CDR3 is missing its conserved closing phenylalanine or tryptophan, this is likely a read error. RNA was extracted from bulk tissue without any cell sorting. This CDR3 comprises 15 residues. Trimming cost V 10 bases and J 7 bases, with 23 bases left between them. Germline values: CDR1 MNHEY, CDR2 SVGEGT. A modified ARM-PCR protocol with three rounds of nested PCR amplified TCRbeta. TCRdb reanalysed the multiplex PCR reads using MiXCR and keeps one entry per CDR3 protein. The data hold about 200,000 distinct CDR3 sequences, with around 71% observed a single time. This entry comes from a study of tumor and adjacent non-tumor tissue in lung cancer. Study-wide context: Each sample yielded some 4 million productive TCRbeta reads on average.

Regarding the study as a whole: Normal lung showed higher cumulative top 100 clone frequency than tumor. Compared with tumor, normal lung showed significantly lower TCR diversity.

Material: lung tumor tissue. The sequence came from a man aged 60 to 69 with non-small cell lung cancer. V and J are TRBV6-2 or TRBV6-3 and TRBJ2-1; tentative D call: TRBD2 (6 bases). The CDR3 loop is CANRRPSAQTNEQFL. The CDR3, as DNA: TGTGCCAACCGAAGGCCTAGCGCCCAGACGAATGAGCAGTTCTTA.